This T cell receptor beta chain emerged from a study of blood T cell repertoires in COVID-19. As for the study in general: T cells, B-cell-depleted T cells, or PBMCs supplied cDNA or gDNA.

Under the authors' procedure: Estimation of nucleated cell counts was performed using reference gene primer amplification. This table comes from immunoSEQ multiplex PCR, and its TCRdb copy is limited to in-frame clones, with some not included. That table supplies the V and J calls and clone size; D and trimming were determined from the DNA. The sample has fewer than 65,000 clones, approximately 79% seen once. Trimming cost V 4 bases and J 2 bases, with 9 bases left between them. This CDR3 has 15 residues. Germline V gene lookup returns CDR1 SNHLY and CDR2 FYNNEI. The sequencing sample was made of peripheral blood. This TCR derives from a man between 65 and 85 years old with acute or convalescent COVID-19. The J gene is TRBJ2-6, the V gene TRBV2, with D possibly matching TRBD1 (5 bases). In DNA, the CDR3 is TGTGCCAGCAGTGCCCAGGGAACTGGGGCCAACGTCCTGACTTTC. This translates into CASSAQGTGANVLTF.